This TCR beta chain stems from a study of cytomegalovirus exposure and HLA in healthy donors. Study-wide context: An early release of data contained about 85 million unique TCRs, which came from HLA-typed donors.

60 Vbeta and 13 Jbeta primers were used in PCR. This table comes from immunoSEQ multiplex PCR, and its TCRdb copy is limited to in-frame clones, with some not included. The table records about 150,000 clones, about three fifths of them present only once. V lost 6 bases, J lost 5 bases, and 10 bases lay in between. Germline V gene sequence: CDR1 LNHDA, CDR2 SQIVND (reference sequence). The CDR3 runs 13 residues. This clonotype was obtained from a woman aged 60-70 years in good health and CMV-seropositive. This rearrangement joins TRBV19 to TRBJ1-4, with D unclear. Sequenced: PBMCs. The CDR3 sequence: CASSPTKNEKLFF. The CDR3 DNA reads TGTGCCAGTAGCCCGACAAAGAATGAAAAACTGTTTTTT.